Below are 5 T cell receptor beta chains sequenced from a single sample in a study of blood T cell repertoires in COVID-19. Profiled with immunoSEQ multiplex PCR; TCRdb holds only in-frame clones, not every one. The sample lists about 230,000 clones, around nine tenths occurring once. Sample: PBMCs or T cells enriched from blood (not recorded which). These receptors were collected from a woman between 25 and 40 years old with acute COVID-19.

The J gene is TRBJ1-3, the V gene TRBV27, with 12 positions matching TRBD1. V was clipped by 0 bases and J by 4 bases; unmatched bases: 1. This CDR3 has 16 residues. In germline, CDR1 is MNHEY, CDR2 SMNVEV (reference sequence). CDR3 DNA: TGTGCCAGCAGTTTATCGGGACAGGGGGCAGGAAACACCATATATTTT. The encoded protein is CASSLSGQGAGNTIYF.

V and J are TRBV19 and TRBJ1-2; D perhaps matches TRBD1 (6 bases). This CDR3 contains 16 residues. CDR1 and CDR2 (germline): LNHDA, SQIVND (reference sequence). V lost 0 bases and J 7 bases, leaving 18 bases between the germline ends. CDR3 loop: CASSIDAAGTKGGYTF. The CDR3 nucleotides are TGTGCCAGTAGTATAGATGCTGCTGGGACAAAAGGTGGCTACACCTTC.

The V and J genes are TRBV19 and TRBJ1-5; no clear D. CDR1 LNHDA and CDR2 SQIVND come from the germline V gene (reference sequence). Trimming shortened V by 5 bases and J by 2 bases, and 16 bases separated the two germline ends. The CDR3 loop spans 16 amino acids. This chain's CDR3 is CASSLPGSLGNQPQHF. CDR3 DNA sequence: TGTGCCAGTAGTCTACCGGGATCCTTAGGCAATCAGCCCCAGCATTTT.

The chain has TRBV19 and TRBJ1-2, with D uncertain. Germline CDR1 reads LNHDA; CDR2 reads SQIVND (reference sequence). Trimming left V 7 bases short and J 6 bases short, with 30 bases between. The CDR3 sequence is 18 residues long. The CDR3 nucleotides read TGTGCCAGTACGACAACTCGCATGAGGGCAGACAATGGAAATGGCTACACCTTC. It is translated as CASTTTRMRADNGNGYTF.

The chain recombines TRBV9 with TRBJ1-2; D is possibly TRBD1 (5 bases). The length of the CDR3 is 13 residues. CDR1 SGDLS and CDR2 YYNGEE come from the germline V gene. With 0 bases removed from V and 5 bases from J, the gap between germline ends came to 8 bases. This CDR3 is CASSVEGAYGYTF. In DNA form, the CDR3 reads TGTGCCAGCAGCGTAGAAGGGGCTTATGGCTACACCTTC. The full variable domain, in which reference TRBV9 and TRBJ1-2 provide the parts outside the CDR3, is DSGVTQTPKHLITATGQRVTLRCSPRSGDLSVYWYQQSLDQGLQFLIQYYNGEERAKGNILERFSAQQFPDLHSELNLSSLELGDSALYFCASSVEGAYGYTFGSGTRLTVV.